These 32 T cell receptor beta chains were all obtained from the same sample, sequenced in a study of blood T cell repertoires in COVID-19. Repertoires were generated with immunoSEQ multiplex PCR, while TCRdb's copy carries only in-frame clones and drops some. The sample lists tens of thousands of clones, 80% to 90% occurring once. The specimen was peripheral blood. The receptors derive from a man aged 80 or over with acute or convalescent COVID-19.

This chain connects TRBV6-4 to TRBJ1-6; 7 nucleotides line up with TRBD1. CDR3 length: 15 residues. The germline V gene has CDR1 MRHNA and CDR2 SNTAGT. V gave up 5 bases and J gave up 5 bases; unmatched junction bases: 6. The CDR3 here is CASSPQQGNNSPLHF. The CDR3 DNA sequence: TGTGCCAGCAGTCCCCAACAGGGGAATAATTCACCCCTCCACTTT.

In its sample, this clone was seen once. The chain links TRBV6-1 to TRBJ2-3; 7 bases map to TRBD2. V lost 2 bases to trimming and J lost 2 bases; unmatched junction nucleotides: 4. The CDR3 is 15 residues long. The germline CDR1 and CDR2 sequences are MNHNS and SASEGT. The CDR3 reads CASSETGGFTDTQYF. In nucleotides, the CDR3 is TGTGCCAGCAGTGAAACGGGGGGTTTCACAGATACGCAGTATTTT.

The chain is built from TRBV5-5 and TRBJ2-2, with D perhaps TRBD1 (6 bases). Germline-derived CDR1 and CDR2 are SGHKS and YYEKEE (reference sequence). Trimming left V 2 bases short and J 1 base short, with 9 bases between. The CDR3 runs 15 residues. The CDR3 coding sequence is TGTGCCAGCAGCTTCAGGGGCCAGAACACCGGGGAGCTGTTTTTT. This translates into CASSFRGQNTGELFF.

The chain employs TRBV7-8 and TRBJ2-2, with 14 bases aligning to TRBD2. V was clipped by 5 bases and J by 5 bases; unmatched bases: 7. Germline loops: CDR1 SGHVS, CDR2 FQNEAQ. The CDR3 has 17 amino acids. CDR3 bases: TGTGCCAGCAGCAGACTAGCGGGGGGGCCTTGGACCGGGGAGCTGTTTTTT. Its protein is CASSRLAGGPWTGELFF.

The chain joins TRBV27 to TRBJ2-5; D might be TRBD2 (5 bases). CDR1 is MNHEY, CDR2 SMNVEV, per germline (reference sequence). V lost 4 bases and J lost 1, with 7 bases in between. CDR3 size: 13 residues. This CDR3 is CASSWGVQETQYF. As DNA, the CDR3 is TGTGCCAGCAGTTGGGGAGTCCAAGAGACCCAGTACTTC.

The chain links TRBV9 to TRBJ2-2, with 7 bases matching TRBD2. Trimming took 0 bases from V and 0 from J; bases not matched to a gene: 2. The CDR3 loop spans 16 amino acids. Germline V lookup: CDR1 SGDLS, CDR2 YYNGEE. Written as DNA, the CDR3 is TGTGCCAGCAGCGTAGGCCTAGCGGCGAACACCGGGGAGCTGTTTTTT. This codes for CASSVGLAANTGELFF. Full variable domain (remainder filled in from reference TRBV9 and TRBJ2-2): DSGVTQTPKHLITATGQRVTLRCSPRSGDLSVYWYQQSLDQGLQFLIQYYNGEERAKGNILERFSAQQFPDLHSELNLSSLELGDSALYFCASSVGLAANTGELFFGEGSRLTVL.

The genes are TRBV29-1 and TRBJ2-1, with a weak D call TRBD1 (5 bases). V dropped 5 bases and J dropped 2 bases, with 13 bases sitting between them. CDR1 and CDR2 (germline): SQVTM, ANQGSEA. This CDR3 is 14 amino acids long. The CDR3 nucleotides read TGCAGCGTTAGTCCCCAGGGCGCCTACAATGAGCAGTTCTTC. This sequence encodes CSVSPQGAYNEQFF.

The rearrangement joins TRBV29-1 to TRBJ1-1, with D unclear. The germline V and J ends were trimmed by 5 bases and 7 bases, with 17 bases remaining between them. The CDR3 length is 13 residues. CDR1 SQVTM and CDR2 ANQGSEA come from the germline V gene. The CDR3 sequence is CSVYHVELGEAFF. CDR3 DNA: TGCAGCGTTTACCATGTAGAGCTTGGTGAAGCTTTCTTT.

V usage is TRBV5-1 and J usage is TRBJ1-4, with D possibly TRBD1 on 5 matching bases. Germline V gene lookup returns CDR1 SGHRS and CDR2 YFSETQ. This CDR3 comprises 16 residues. Trimming removed 3 bases from V and 7 bases from J, with 19 bases in between. The chain's CDR3 is CASSSIFAGRTEKLFF. The CDR3 nucleotides are TGCGCCAGCAGCTCGATTTTTGCGGGGCGGACTGAAAAACTGTTTTTT.

This chain links TRBV27 with TRBJ2-7; perhaps TRBD1 as D (5 bases). Trimming stripped 5 bases from V and 3 bases from J, with 11 bases between. The CDR3 is 13 amino acids. Germline-derived CDR1 and CDR2 are MNHEY and SMNVEV (reference sequence). This CDR3 reads CASSRPTDYEQYF. The CDR3 bases are TGTGCCAGCAGTCGACCGACAGACTACGAGCAGTACTTC.

The chain couples TRBV10-1 to TRBJ2-5; tentative D call: TRBD1 (5 bases). The CDR3 is 14 amino acids. The ends were cut back, 6 bases at V and 0 bases at J, with 11 bases in the middle. Germline V gene data show CDR1 as WNHNN and CDR2 as SYGVQD (reference sequence). DNA for the CDR3: TGCGCCAGCAGCATTGACAGATACCAAGAGACCCAGTACTTC. Encoded protein: CASSIDRYQETQYF.

This rearrangement joins TRBV19 to TRBJ2-7; TRBD1 aligns across 10 bases. CDR1 and CDR2 (germline): LNHDA, SQIVND (reference sequence). This CDR3 spans 15 amino acids. V shed 3 bases and J 2 bases; nucleotides not matched to a gene: 4. The CDR3 loop is CASSIGDRGPYEQYF. CDR3 DNA: TGTGCCAGTAGTATCGGGGACAGGGGTCCCTACGAGCAGTACTTC. The variable domain in full, completed from reference TRBV19 and TRBJ2-7, reads DGGITQSPKYLFRKEGQNVTLSCEQNLNHDAMYWYRQDPGQGLRLIYYSQIVNDFQKGDIAEGYSVSREKKESFPLTVTSAQKNPTAFYLCASSIGDRGPYEQYFGPGTRLTVT.

The gene calls are TRBV18 and TRBJ1-5, with D perhaps TRBD1 (5 bases). V lost 1 base and J 6 bases, leaving 10 bases between the germline ends. The CDR3 runs 14 residues. Germline V gene sequence: CDR1 KGHSH, CDR2 LQKENI. The CDR3, as DNA: TGTGCCAGCTCACCACGGCAGGGTAGTCAGCCCCAGCATTTT. This codes for CASSPRQGSQPQHF.

DNA for the CDR3: TGCGCCAGCAGCTTGGACCGGAGCCCGACAGGGTGGGGAAACACCATATATTTT. Translating gives CASSLDRSPTGWGNTIYF. The chain links TRBV5-1 to TRBJ1-3; 7 bases line up with TRBD1. After removal of 0 bases from V and 4 bases from J, the junction contained 13 bases not matched to a gene. CDR1 is SGHRS and CDR2 is YFSETQ in the germline V gene. The CDR3 runs 18 residues.

This clone has just one count. The rearrangement links TRBV2 to TRBJ1-5; D remains unclear. The CDR3 runs 15 residues. Germline CDR1 is SNHLY and CDR2 is FYNNEI. Trimming cost V 6 bases and J 2 bases, with 14 bases left between them. CDR3 protein: CASRGSTGGNQPQHF. The CDR3 DNA reads TGTGCCAGCAGAGGGTCCACCGGGGGCAATCAGCCCCAGCATTTT.

The chain couples TRBV28 to TRBJ1-6; D perhaps matches TRBD1 (5 bases). V lost 2 bases and J 6 bases, leaving 11 bases between the germline ends. Germline V gene sequence: CDR1 MDHEN, CDR2 SYDVKM. The CDR3 is 15 residues long. CDR3 sequence reads: CASSLMTDLNSPLHF. The CDR3 region has the DNA TGTGCCAGCAGTTTAATGACAGATCTTAATTCACCCCTCCACTTT.

CDR3 protein: CASSLAGGEQYF. The CDR3 nucleotides read TGTGCCAGCAGCTTAGCAGGGGGAGAGCAGTACTTC. The rearrangement links TRBV11-3 to TRBJ2-7; 7 bases match TRBD1. The CDR3 is 12 residues long. Germline trimming cut 1 base from V and 7 bases from J; bases unmatched to any gene: 1. Germline V gene lookup returns CDR1 SGHNT and CDR2 YENEEA.

The CDR3 here is CASSGAGGPYEQYF. Written as DNA, the CDR3 is TGCGCCAGCAGTGGGGCAGGGGGACCCTACGAGCAGTACTTC. This sequence joins TRBV5-1 and TRBJ2-7; 7 nucleotides line up with TRBD1. CDR3 length: 14 residues. V dropped 5 bases and J dropped 2; count of bases not matched to a gene: 7. In germline, CDR1 is SGHRS, CDR2 YFSETQ.

The V gene is TRBV7-3, the J gene TRBJ2-5; 9 bases match TRBD2. V shed 2 bases, J shed 1 base, and the junction held 11 bases outside the gene matches. CDR3 size: 18 residues. The V gene's germline CDR1 is SGHTA and CDR2 FQGTGA. The CDR3, as DNA: TGTGCCAGCAGCTTAGCGGGCCGGCTAGCGGGGCCCCAAGAGACCCAGTACTTC. Residues: CASSLAGRLAGPQETQYF. Combining the CDR3 with reference TRBV7-3 and TRBJ2-5 gives the whole variable domain GAGVSQTPSNKVTEKGKYVELRCDPISGHTALYWYRQSLGQGPEFLIYFQGTGAADDSGLPNDRFFAVRPEGSVSTLKIQRTERGDSAVYLCASSLAGRLAGPQETQYFGPGTRLLVL.

The V call is TRBV3-1 (or the pseudogene TRBV3-2), the J call TRBJ1-3, with unresolved D. Germline-derived CDR1 and CDR2 are LGHDT and YNNKEL (reference sequence). This CDR3 has 15 residues. The V and J ends lost 0 bases and 4 bases respectively, with 10 bases between them. CDR3 sequence: CASSQDRLSGNTIYF. Here the CDR3 DNA reads TGTGCCAGCAGCCAAGACAGGCTCTCAGGAAACACCATATATTTT.

CDR3 residues: CASSIITGGHEQFF. The DNA for the CDR3 is TGTGCCAGCAGCATTATTACAGGGGGCCATGAGCAGTTCTTC. The chain combines TRBV6-5 with TRBJ2-1, with 9 bases fitting TRBD1. Trimming at V came to 6 bases and at J to 8 bases, leaving 8 bases not matched to a gene. The CDR3 sequence is 14 residues long. Germline-derived CDR1 and CDR2 are MNHEY and SVGAGI.

The chain has TRBV7-6 and TRBJ2-5, with D possibly being TRBD2 (6 bases). In germline, CDR1 is SGHVS, CDR2 FNYEAQ. The germline V and J ends were trimmed by 5 bases and 5 bases, with 18 bases remaining between them. The CDR3 has 15 amino acids. CDR3 residues: CASSQGLGSGETQYF. The CDR3 DNA is TGTGCCAGCAGCCAAGGCCTGGGGAGCGGGGAGACCCAGTACTTC. The whole variable domain, remainder taken from reference TRBV7-6 and TRBJ2-5, is GAGVSQSPRYKVTKRGQDVALRCDPISGHVSLYWYRQALGQGPEFLTYFNYEAQQDKSGLPNDRFSAERPEGSISTLTIQRTEQRDSAMYRCASSQGLGSGETQYFGPGTRLLVL.

The chain is built from TRBV28 and TRBJ2-5; 9 nucleotides agree with TRBD1. Trimming cost V 5 bases and J 2 bases; bases outside gene matches: 9. There are 16 residues in the CDR3. Germline V gene sequence: CDR1 MDHEN, CDR2 SYDVKM. The CDR3 DNA follows: TGTGCCAGCAGTCCTGGACAGGGGAGGGGGCAAGAGACCCAGTACTTC. Translated: CASSPGQGRGQETQYF.

This rearrangement joins TRBV2 to TRBJ2-7; D is possibly TRBD2 (6 bases). V shed 7 bases and J shed 3 bases, with 10 bases lying between them. The germline gives CDR1 SNHLY, CDR2 FYNNEI. The CDR3 is 12 residues long. The CDR3 loop reads CASTLGGYEQYF. As DNA, the CDR3 is TGTGCCAGCACTCTGGGGGGCTACGAGCAGTACTTC.

This chain connects TRBV11-2 to TRBJ2-1, with 8 bases lining up with TRBD2. The germline gives CDR1 SGHAT, CDR2 FQNNGV. This CDR3 has 12 amino acids. V was pared by 5 bases and J by 12 bases, with 6 bases of the junction left unmatched. CDR3 coding DNA: TGTGCCAGCAGCCCCTTTGCGGGGGGGCAGTTCTTC. Its protein product is CASSPFAGGQFF.

The chain joins TRBV10-1 to TRBJ1-1; D remains ambiguous. CDR3 length equals 13 residues. Germline V gene data show CDR1 as WNHNN and CDR2 as SYGVQD (reference sequence). Trimming pared 4 bases from V and 5 bases from J, leaving 11 bases between. The CDR3 sequence: CASSVSPWTEAFF. The CDR3 DNA follows: TGCGCCAGCAGTGTAAGCCCCTGGACTGAAGCTTTCTTT.

V and J are TRBV7-6 and TRBJ2-3; D gene uncertain. The CDR3 has 15 residues. Per germline, CDR1 SGHVS and CDR2 FNYEAQ. Trimming removed 2 bases from V and 4 bases from J, with 13 bases in between. The CDR3 reads CASSLFNPSADTQYF. DNA for the CDR3: TGTGCCAGCAGCTTATTTAATCCAAGCGCAGATACGCAGTATTTT.

The chain is built from TRBV2 and TRBJ1-2; a possible D gene is TRBD1 (5 bases). The V end was cut by 6 bases, the J end by 8 bases, with 13 bases between. The CDR3 is made up of 12 amino acids. Germline V gives CDR1 SNHLY, CDR2 FYNNEI. In DNA, the CDR3 is TGTGCCAGCAGCTTGGGGGGGGTCGGCTACACCTTC. Its translation: CASSLGGVGYTF.

CDR3 bases: TGCACCAGCAGCCAATGTGTGGTTTACGGTCCTAGCGGGGACCAAGAGACCCAGTACTTC. Translated, it gives CTSSQCVVYGPSGDQETQYF. The chain joins TRBV1 to TRBJ2-5; TRBD2 was called by the table and not checked on the DNA. TRBV1 represents a pseudogene. The CDR3 has 20 residues.

V usage is TRBV5-6 and J usage is TRBJ2-2; D is possibly TRBD1 (5 bases). V gave up 1 base and J gave up 2 bases, with 9 bases separating them. The germline V gene has CDR1 SGHDT and CDR2 YYEEEE. This CDR3 contains 15 residues. The CDR3, as DNA: TGTGCCAGCAGCTTGTTGGGGCCAAACACCGGGGAGCTGTTTTTT. Translating it yields CASSLLGPNTGELFF.

V gene TRBV5-1 combines with J gene TRBJ1-4; D may be TRBD1 (6 bases). Looked up from germline, CDR1 is SGHRS and CDR2 is YFSETQ. V dropped 4 bases and J dropped 6 bases, with 13 bases sitting between them. The CDR3 spans 14 residues. The CDR3 is CASSRTAPDEKLFF. CDR3 DNA sequence: TGCGCCAGCAGCAGGACAGCGCCGGATGAAAAACTGTTTTTT.

The J gene is TRBJ2-2, the V gene TRBV5-1, with 7 bases identical to TRBD2. V shed 10 bases and J 6 bases; nucleotides not matched to a gene: 12. Germline-derived CDR1 and CDR2 are SGHRS and YFSETQ. There are 14 residues in the CDR3. The CDR3 region has the DNA TGCGCCTCCTCCGGGCGGGGGTTCGCCGGGGAGCTGTTTTTT. The encoded protein is CASSGRGFAGELFF.